Shown below are 15 T cell receptor beta chains from a single sample sequenced in a study of vaccination effects on CD4 cells after COVID-19. These receptors are not linked to any known antigen. The table came from immunoSEQ multiplex PCR; TCRdb's copy has only in-frame clones and leaves some out. The data show about 71,000 clones, about four fifths seen once. Before sequencing, viral peptide pools were used by the ViraFEST assay to expand antigen-specific CD4+ T cells. The culture ran for roughly ten days before CD4+ T cells were isolated. Nucleocapsid antibodies stayed negative before and after vaccination, showing no earlier SARS-CoV-2 infection. Sample: CD4+ T cells from PBMCs cultured with SARS-CoV-2 spike peptides, taken before COVID-19 vaccination. Receptors originate from a human donor who received a COVID-19 vaccine.

This chain uses TRBV6-5 with TRBJ2-7; 8 bases are shared with TRBD1. J gave up 3 bases and V 5 bases, and 6 bases lay outside the gene matches. The CDR3 has 14 amino acids. Germline assignment: CDR1 MNHEY and CDR2 SVGAGI. The CDR3 DNA is TGTGCCAGCAGTAAACTGGGGACAGGCTACGAGCAGTACGTC. Translating it yields CASSKLGTGYEQYV.

CDR3 sequence (DNA): TGTGCCAGCAGTTACTCGCCGAGTAGCACTGAAGCTTTCTTT. Its translation is CASSYSPSSTEAFF. The chain employs TRBV6-5 and TRBJ1-1, with D unresolved. V was trimmed by 0 bases and J by 4 bases, leaving 9 bases between them. The CDR3 consists of 14 residues. In germline, CDR1 is MNHEY, CDR2 SVGAGI.

The table lists this clone with a count of one. The chain links TRBV7-9 to TRBJ2-5; weak D call: TRBD1 (5 bases). The CDR3 contains 17 residues. Per germline, CDR1 SEHNR and CDR2 FQNEAQ (reference sequence). V was pared by 4 bases and J by 4 bases, with 22 bases between. This chain's CDR3 is CASSSISTGPFRETQYF. In DNA, the CDR3 is TGTGCCAGCAGCTCCATTTCCACAGGACCTTTCCGAGAGACCCAGTACTTC.

This rearrangement joins TRBV6-5 to TRBJ2-1; D is undetermined. Germline V lookup: CDR1 MNHEY, CDR2 SVGAGI. Trimming stripped 5 bases from V and 5 bases from J, with 4 bases between. This CDR3 is 11 amino acids long. CDR3 sequence reads: CASSINNEQFF. CDR3 DNA: TGTGCCAGCAGTATAAACAATGAGCAGTTCTTC.

The genes are TRBV2 and TRBJ2-7; a weak D match, TRBD1 (5 bases). There are 14 residues in the CDR3. CDR1 and CDR2 from the germline V gene are SNHLY and FYNNEI. V lost 8 bases to trimming and J lost 0 bases, with 14 bases between them. The CDR3 here is CASAWGSSSYEQYV. Written as DNA, the CDR3 is TGTGCCAGCGCTTGGGGCTCTAGCTCCTACGAGCAGTACGTC.

The V and J genes are TRBV3-1 (or the pseudogene TRBV3-2) and TRBJ1-6, with D unclear. The CDR3 contains 14 residues. V was shortened by 0 bases and J by 10 bases, with 10 bases between the two germline ends. CDR1 LGHDT and CDR2 YNNKEL come from the germline V gene (reference sequence). The CDR3, as DNA: TGTGCCAGCAGCCAAGAGGGCATACGATCACCCCTCCACTTT. Protein sequence: CASSQEGIRSPLHF.

CDR3 residues: CASSSGGAQETQYF. The CDR3 bases are TGCGCCAGCAGCTCGGGGGGGGCTCAAGAGACCCAGTACTTC. This chain uses TRBV5-1 with TRBJ2-5; 8 positions agree with TRBD2. The CDR3 is 14 residues long. With V trimmed by 3 bases and J by 2 bases, 3 bases remained unmatched. Germline V CDR1 and CDR2: SGHRS, YFSETQ. The variable domain in full, with the rest retrieved from reference TRBV5-1 and TRBJ2-5, is KAGVTQTPRYLIKTRGQQVTLSCSPISGHRSVSWYQQTPGQGLQFLFEYFSETQRNKGNFPGRFSGRQFSNSRSEMNVSTLELGDSALYLCASSSGGAQETQYFGPGTRLLVL.

V usage is TRBV7-8 and J usage is TRBJ2-3; D is undetermined. With 5 bases removed from V and 4 bases from J, the gap between germline ends came to 13 bases. The CDR3 consists of 14 residues. From germline, CDR1 is SGHVS and CDR2 FQNEAQ. The CDR3 protein is CASSTRPSPDTQYF. As DNA, the CDR3 is TGTGCCAGCAGCACTCGGCCATCCCCAGATACGCAGTATTTT. Looking up the rest from reference TRBV7-8 and TRBJ2-3 gives the full variable domain: GAGVSQSPRYKVAKRGQDVALRCDPISGHVSLFWYQQALGQGPEFLTYFQNEAQLDKSGLPSDRFFAERPEGSVSTLKIQRTQQEDSAVYLCASSTRPSPDTQYFGPGTRLTVL.

The chain links TRBV12-5 to TRBJ1-2; 10 bases agree with TRBD1. CDR1 LGHNT and CDR2 FRNRAP come from the germline V gene. After removal of 1 base from V and 5 bases from J, the junction contained 4 bases not matched to a gene. This CDR3 is 15 amino acids long. As DNA, the CDR3 is TGTGCTAGTGGTTTGGGACAGGGGGCCGGGTATGGCTACACCTTC. Translating gives CASGLGQGAGYGYTF.

The chain carries TRBV6-5 and TRBJ2-2; a weak D match, TRBD1 (6 bases). Germline V CDR1 and CDR2: MNHEY, SVGAGI. The V end was cut by 7 bases, the J end by 4 bases, with 16 bases between. This CDR3 spans 15 amino acids. The CDR3 nucleotides are TGTGCCAGCAATTCAGGGGCCCGGGCCACCGGGGAGCTGTTTTTT. Its translation is CASNSGARATGELFF.

V usage is TRBV14 and J usage is TRBJ2-3, with unresolved D. CDR3 length: 12 residues. Germline CDR1 SGHDN, CDR2 FVKESK. Trimming pared 1 base from V and 7 bases from J, leaving 6 bases between. The DNA for the CDR3 is TGTGCCAGCAGCCAAGTTGAGTATACGCAGTATTTT. Residues: CASSQVEYTQYF.

The chain combines TRBV28 with TRBJ1-2; D may be TRBD1 (5 bases). The length of the CDR3 is 14 residues. V lost 5 bases and J lost 4, with 14 bases in between. Germline V CDR1 and CDR2: MDHEN, SYDVKM. The DNA of the CDR3 is TGTGCCAGCAGTGGAGGGGAGGGTCTCTATGGCTACACCTTC. Protein: CASSGGEGLYGYTF.

V gene TRBV6-6 combines with J gene TRBJ1-2; 7 bases fit TRBD1. CDR3 length equals 12 residues. Losses at the gene ends were 6 bases for V and 2 bases for J; bases not matched to a gene: 0. Germline CDR1 MNHNY, CDR2 SVGAGI (reference sequence). The CDR3 region has the DNA TGTGCCAGCAGGACAGGGAACTATGGCTACACCTTC. Translated, it gives CASRTGNYGYTF.

The chain uses TRBV24-1 and TRBJ2-1; 10 bases line up with TRBD2. Germline CDR1 is KGHDR and CDR2 is SFDVKD. V gave up 0 bases and J gave up 9 bases; unmatched junction bases: 13. The CDR3 is made up of 18 amino acids. CDR3 coding DNA: TGTGCCACCAGTGATTTGTGGCTAGCGGGGGAACCGGGGGGTGAGCAGTTCTTC. It yields the protein CATSDLWLAGEPGGEQFF.

The chain carries TRBV5-4 and TRBJ2-3, with no clear D. This CDR3 has 13 amino acids. V was clipped by 0 bases and J by 4 bases, with 6 bases between them. Germline CDR1 reads SGHNT; CDR2 reads YYREEE (reference sequence). The CDR3 spells CASSLEAPDTQYF. The CDR3 coding sequence is TGTGCCAGCAGCTTGGAGGCCCCAGATACGCAGTATTTT.